This is a list of T cell receptor beta chains from one sample in a study of OX40 agonist ivuxolimab in advanced cancers. Profiled with immunoSEQ multiplex PCR; TCRdb holds only in-frame clones, not every one. The sample yields about 66,000 clones, around 86% seen once. The sequences come from CD4+ or CD8+ T cells sorted from blood, collected in a trial of the OX40 agonist ivuxolimab. All receptors come from an adult with an advanced solid tumor such as melanoma, head and neck, liver or kidney cancer. The CDR3 runs from the conserved cysteine through the conserved F or W.

cdr3_aa v_call
CATTLRPQVTGELFF TRBV2
CATKTGSNTEAFF TRBV4-1
CASSSVGSPNTEAFF TRBV7-6
CASSPSGDNQPQHF TRBV18
CASSAVLSGYTF TRBV10-2
CASSFGIAEVYEQYF TRBV5-5
CASSVDSLAGRTDTQYF TRBV5-1
CASSSLAGSYNEQFF TRBV7-6
CASSNSGQEYNEQFF TRBV19
CASSIPRDSERETQYF TRBV19
CASSLTGGEQYF TRBV27
CASSPRDSSYGYTF TRBV7-8
CASSEYMSAGTEAFF TRBV25-1
CASSYWGSNSYNEQFF TRBV6-5
CASSSATGATGELFF TRBV11-1
CASSVTGPYEQYF TRBV6-1
CAIRPGQGAETQYF TRBV10-3
CASTWSSGTDTQYF TRBV19
CASRLDRGFSADTQYF TRBV12-2
CASSATSGSTDTQYF TRBV19
CASSVDPAGEDEQYF TRBV9
CASSSGDWGNTIYF TRBV5-1
CASSLNPSRTDTQYF TRBV7-7
CASSLERALLGYEQYF TRBV7-3
CASRRQSYQETQYF TRBV13
CASRRLTGEVYGYTF TRBV6-5
CASSLRTSTNQPQHF TRBV5-5
CASSQVSGNTIYF TRBV5-1
CASTAGWNTGELFF TRBV27
CASSPGLGNSYEQYF TRBV5-1
CASNTGTGGIYGYTF TRBV6-5
CASTEREMNYEQYF TRBV6-6
CASSTPTQGAGYEQYF TRBV19
CSVQHRGEKLFF TRBV29-1
CASRFSGMEAKNIQYF TRBV28
CASSLRRGLGIRGEQYF TRBV7-2
CASSPPTGNTEAFF TRBV18
CASGLVLGAGANVLTF TRBV12-5
CASIHSGSGFNEQFF TRBV19
CAWSYGVSSSYGYTF TRBV30
CASSPEAGGGGDTQYF TRBV7-8
CASSLDPRGSYEQYF TRBV7-8
CASSLAPDLGTQHF TRBV5-5
CASSLLEGTREQYF TRBV5-6
CASSLDVNTGELFF TRBV5-8
CAWSKAGGGYEQYF TRBV30
CAWREGAMYEQYF TRBV30
CASSLGGQGAREQYF TRBV28
CASSKAGPGNTIYF TRBV19
CASSYRSTRPNTEAFF TRBV6-5
CASSLKAGDIYEQYF TRBV7-3
CASSVRQGKETQYF TRBV9
CASSLGPSLASGYTF TRBV11-2
CASSITSGSTDTQYF TRBV19
CASSSSGGGTEAFF TRBV2
CASSLGGSADTQYF TRBV5-1